The TCR beta chain under discussion was sequenced for a study of cytomegalovirus exposure and HLA in healthy donors. With 60 Vbeta and 13 Jbeta primers, the PCR was carried out. In the authors' workflow: There were tens of millions of unique TCR beta chains by a later count, and some 10 million of them were shared. Sequenced by immunoSEQ multiplex PCR; TCRdb stores in-frame clones only, minus some. V and J calls and clone size are copied from that table; D and trimming were computed from the DNA. The sample table sets out 100,000 to 150,000 clones. General study points: What a later analysis reportedly showed was that an Asian-associated ancestry cluster had fewer N-insertions than the approximately 700-donor mean. The study carried out a later analysis of TCR beta sequences. It associated some 18,000 of them with specific HLA alleles at a false discovery rate of 0.05.

Worth noting for this clone: Its target is unknown.

Specimen: PBMCs. The TCR sequence derives from a woman aged 40 to 55 in good health and CMV-seronegative.

The CDR3 DNA reads TGTGCCAGCAGTGTAACAGGGGGGAATGAAAAACTGTTTTTT. Translating it yields CASSVTGGNEKLFF. The chain carries TRBV6-1 and TRBJ1-4; 8 bases fit TRBD1. Germline values: CDR1 MNHNS, CDR2 SASEGT. The trim removed 4 bases at V and 5 bases at J, leaving 3 bases unmatched. CDR3 length: 14 amino acids.